This TCR beta chain was documented in a study of tumor and adjacent non-tumor tissue in lung cancer. Study information: The cohort had about 12 adenocarcinoma, 2 squamous cell and 1 small cell patients.

CDR1 LGHNA and CDR2 YNFKEQ come from the germline V gene. The CDR3 has 18 residues. RNA was extracted from bulk tissue without any cell sorting. This clonotype came up a few times. The junction departs from germline at one end; a sequencing error may be responsible. The library came from three nested PCR rounds adapted from ARM-PCR protocols. TCRdb recomputed calls from the multiplex PCR reads with MiXCR, one row per CDR3 protein. This repertoire shows roughly 200,000 distinct CDR3 sequences, roughly 70% found once; its top ten account for 20% to 25%. The sample taken for sequencing was lung tumor tissue. The source is a man between 60 and 70 years old with non-small cell lung cancer. This chain links TRBV4-2 with TRBJ2-1; TRBD2 aligns across 7 bases. CDR3 region: CASSRGTIGTSSYNEQFF. Written as DNA, the CDR3 is TGTGCCAGCAGCCGGGGGACTATCGGAACGAGCTCCTATAATGAGCAGTTCTTC.